The rows below give T cell receptor beta chains drawn from one sample of a study of T cell repertoires in cytomegalovirus infection. Their specific antigens are unknown. TCRdb ran MiXCR on the reads and lists one entry per CDR3 protein. The sample holds 550,000 to 700,000 distinct CDR3 sequences, 40% seen once. The source material was cultured PBMCs, sampled from culture after CMV antigen stimulation. These receptor sequences come from a human donor in good health (CMV status not recorded). Some clones in this sample may be carry-over from other donors' samples. Each CDR3 is given with its conserved first and last residue. The D gene is left open where the match is weak. Size is omitted from some rows. Given values are once, few, many or a class for expanded clones.

J | D | V | size | CDR3 | DNA
TRBJ1-1 | NA | TRBV6-1 | NA | CASSENRDTEAFF | TGTGCCAGCAGTGAGAACAGAGACACTGAAGCTTTCTTT
TRBJ1-3 | NA | TRBV19 | NA | CASSIVGLGSGNTIYF | TGTGCCAGTAGTATCGTCGGGTTGGGCTCTGGAAACACCATATATTTT
TRBJ1-5 | TRBD1 | TRBV6-5 | NA | CASSSRDRGLNQPQHF | TGTGCCAGCAGTTCCCGGGACAGGGGGCTCAATCAGCCCCAGCATTTT
TRBJ2-1 | NA | TRBV7-6 | few | CASSTHPFRGRGNEQFF | TGTGCCAGCAGCACCCACCCCTTCCGGGGGCGGGGGAATGAGCAGTTCTTC
TRBJ2-2 | NA | TRBV5-1 | NA | CASSSGLPTSGELFF | TGCGCCAGCAGCTCGGGACTGCCTACGTCCGGGGAGCTGTTTTTT
TRBJ2-7 | NA | TRBV28 | NA | CASSFTQDSLIDF | TGTGCCAGCAGTTTCACTCAGGACAGCCTCATCGACTTC
TRBJ1-5 | NA | TRBV19 | few | CASSATGEQPQHF | TGTGCCAGTAGTGCGACCGGGGAACAGCCCCAGCATTTT
TRBJ2-3 | NA | TRBV6-1 | NA | CASPYPAGSVDTQYF | TGTGCCAGCCCCTATCCCGCGGGGTCAGTAGATACGCAGTATTTT
TRBJ1-1 | NA | TRBV20-1 | NA | CSANKPGQLTEAFF | TGCAGTGCTAACAAGCCAGGGCAGCTCACTGAAGCTTTCTTT
TRBJ1-1 | TRBD1 | TRBV4-1 | once | CASSQGDRVNTEAFF | TGTGCCAGCAGCCAAGGGGACAGAGTTAACACTGAAGCTTTCTTT
TRBJ2-5 | NA | TRBV6-1 | NA | CASSAGVYQETQYF | TGTGCCAGCAGTGCAGGGGTGTACCAAGAGACCCAGTACTTC
TRBJ2-5 | NA | TRBV7-6 | NA | CASSPRDSSRETQYF | TGTGCCAGCAGCCCCCGGGACTCTTCCAGGGAGACCCAGTACTTC
TRBJ2-1 | TRBD2 | TRBV19 | NA | CASSILSGGAGSYNEQFF | TGTGCCAGTAGTATCTTAAGCGGGGGGGCCGGGTCCTACAATGAGCAGTTCTTC
TRBJ2-3 | TRBD2 | TRBV27 | NA | CASSSLTSPSTDTQYF | TGTGCCAGCAGTTCCCTGACTAGCCCGAGCACAGATACGCAGTATTTT
TRBJ1-4 | TRBD1 | TRBV7-2 | NA | CASSFLWDRSSRGNEKLFF | TGTGCCAGCAGCTTCCTATGGGACAGGTCCTCACGGGGTAATGAAAAACTGTTTTTT
TRBJ2-7 | NA | TRBV7-6 | many | CASSLSQAAEQYF | TGTGCCAGCAGCCTGTCTCAGGCAGCCGAGCAGTACTTC
TRBJ2-7 | NA | TRBV7-2 | few | CASSLRRELLYEQYF | TGTGCCAGCAGCTTACGACGGGAGTTGCTCTACGAGCAGTACTTC
TRBJ2-7 | NA | TRBV18 | NA | CASSPSERFYEQYF | TGTGCCAGCTCACCCTCCGAGCGGTTCTACGAGCAGTACTTC
TRBJ2-1 | NA | TRBV7-9 | NA | CASTETSPTNYNEQFF | TGTGCCAGCACCGAAACCTCACCGACAAACTACAATGAGCAGTTCTTC
TRBJ2-1 | TRBD2 | TRBV20-1 | few | CSAGLAGGPGNEQFF | TGCAGTGCGGGACTAGCGGGGGGGCCGGGAAATGAGCAGTTCTTC
TRBJ2-5 | NA | TRBV10-2 | NA | CASSETPETQYF | TGCGCCAGCAGTGAGACTCCAGAGACCCAGTACTTC
TRBJ2-1 | NA | TRBV5-3 | NA | CASSPVPDSYNEQFF | TGTGCCAGCAGCCCAGTCCCGGACTCCTACAATGAGCAGTTCTTC
TRBJ2-1 | TRBD2 | TRBV12-3/TRBV12-4 | NA | CASLAWGTTVHEQFF | TGTGCCAGCCTTGCCTGGGGGACTACAGTGCATGAGCAGTTCTTC
TRBJ1-2 | NA | TRBV7-2 | few | CASRSKAGQQDGYTF | TGTGCCAGCAGGAGTAAAGCGGGTCAACAGGATGGCTACACCTTC
TRBJ2-5 | NA | TRBV7-2 | NA | CASNNRAGTQYF | TGTGCCAGCAACAATAGAGCGGGGACCCAGTACTTC
TRBJ2-3 | NA | TRBV7-2 | NA | CASSLVGPGDTQYF | TGTGCCAGCAGCTTAGTCGGGCCTGGAGATACGCAGTATTTT
TRBJ1-5 | TRBD1 | TRBV7-2 | few | CASSFATGAGQPQHF | TGTGCCAGCAGCTTTGCGACAGGGGCGGGTCAGCCCCAGCATTTT
TRBJ2-1 | NA | TRBV6-6 | NA | CASRDQTVYPFNEQFF | TGTGCCAGTCGGGACCAGACGGTTTACCCTTTCAATGAGCAGTTCTTC
TRBJ1-2 | NA | TRBV6-6 | few | CASSYPASGQPNYGYTF | TGTGCCAGCAGTTACCCTGCATCCGGACAACCGAACTATGGCTACACCTTC
TRBJ2-1 | NA | TRBV6-5 | NA | CASRQGGQQINEQFF | TGTGCCAGCAGGCAGGGGGGACAGCAGATAAATGAGCAGTTCTTC
TRBJ2-1 | NA | TRBV7-8 | many | CASSLEDWYNEQFF | TGTGCCAGCAGCTTGGAAGATTGGTACAATGAGCAGTTCTTC
TRBJ2-1 | TRBD2 | TRBV28 | NA | CASSSSSGGAHNEQFF | TGTGCCAGCAGTTCCTCAAGCGGGGGGGCCCACAATGAGCAGTTCTTC
TRBJ1-3 | NA | TRBV7-4 | once | CASSPDAPGNTIYF | TGTGCCAGCAGCCCGGACGCCCCAGGAAACACCATATATTTT
TRBJ1-1 | NA | TRBV6-1 | NA | CASRALMNTEAFF | TGTGCCAGCAGGGCTCTTATGAACACTGAAGCTTTCTTT
TRBJ2-7 | NA | TRBV7-8 | NA | CASSFATTPYEQYF | TGTGCCAGCAGCTTCGCGACAACACCCTACGAGCAGTACTTC
TRBJ1-5 | TRBD1 | TRBV4-1 | NA | CASSQEPGQGGQPQHF | TGCGCCAGCAGCCAAGAACCGGGACAGGGAGGACAGCCCCAGCATTTT
TRBJ1-2 | NA | TRBV19 | NA | CASSLRAANYGYTF | TGTGCCAGTAGCCTCCGGGCCGCAAACTATGGCTACACCTTC
TRBJ1-1 | NA | TRBV20-1 | NA | CSARQGINTEAFF | TGCAGTGCTAGACAGGGAATAAACACTGAAGCTTTCTTT
TRBJ2-3 | NA | TRBV10-2 | few | CASSDQTQGSLPDTQYF | TGCGCCAGCAGTGACCAGACACAGGGTAGTCTTCCAGATACGCAGTATTTT
TRBJ2-1 | NA | TRBV7-2 | many | CASSPGLSSYNEQFF | TGTGCCAGCAGCCCCGGGCTGAGCTCCTACAATGAGCAGTTCTTC
TRBJ2-7 | TRBD2 | TRBV19 | NA | CSSSGAGRLVPSYEKYF | TGTTCTTCCAGCGGGGCAGGCCGACTCGTCCCTTCCTACGAGAAGTACTTC
TRBJ2-2 | TRBD2 | TRBV7-2 | few | CASSPGLDTGELFF | TGTGCCAGCAGCCCCGGACTAGACACCGGGGAGCTGTTTTTT
TRBJ1-6 | NA | TRBV5-4 | NA | CASGPKGTYSPLHF | TGTGCCAGCGGGCCGAAAGGGACCTATTCACCCCTCCACTTT